This T cell receptor (beta chain) appears in the sequencing data of a study of metastatic and nonmetastatic thyroid tumors. Turning to the study itself: Across peripheral blood and tumor or nodule tissue samples taken from malignant and benign thyroid patients, the repertoires were compared with one another. Overall study results and limits: In both blood and tumor samples, TCR beta diversity was reported significantly higher for malignant than benign nodules.

No treatment of any kind had been given to any patient before thyroid surgery. By its share, this clone is medium-sized. What it binds is unknown. As handled by the study authors: CDR3 was compared across clinicopathological groups, and the resulting differences were used to build a distant-metastasis classifier for papillary thyroid cancer. TCRdb reanalyzed the PCR reads with MiXCR. The V and J calls reflect TCRdb's pipeline rather than the authors' work. The sample contains 25,000 to 35,000 clones, 25% to 35% of which appear only once. Germline V lookup: CDR1 MNHNS, CDR2 SASEGT. V gave up 6 bases and J gave up 4 bases; unmatched junction bases: 5. The length of the CDR3 is 14 residues.

Sequenced: blood. The chain links TRBV6-1 to TRBJ2-1; 8 nucleotides align to TRBD2. This receptor was taken from a female donor with papillary thyroid cancer or a benign thyroid nodule (not recorded which). Some clones in this sample may be carry-over from other donors' samples. The CDR3 loop reads CASRERESYNEQFF. CDR3 sequence (DNA): TGTGCCAGCAGGGAGCGGGAGTCTTACAATGAGCAGTTCTTC.